This TCR beta chain was observed in a study of cytomegalovirus exposure and HLA in healthy donors. Study-wide results and caveats: Several of the most significant clusters appeared, in a later analysis, to be linked to common viral pathogens.

This clone was found once. Its antigen remains unidentified. The CDR3 is 17 amino acids. From germline, CDR1 is SGHAT and CDR2 FQNNGV. V lost 1 base and J lost 1; bases outside the gene matches: 7. The PCR ran on 60 Vbeta and 13 Jbeta primers. Method: immunoSEQ multiplex PCR; TCRdb's copy keeps in-frame clones and lacks some. This table holds about 94,000 clones, around three fifths found once. The clonotype was recovered from a man between 25 and 39 years old in good health and CMV-seronegative. The sample comprised PBMCs. This rearrangement joins TRBV11-2 to TRBJ2-3; TRBD2 matches at 8 bases. CDR3 bases: TGTGCCAGCAGCTTAGGGGCCCTTAGCGGGGGCACAGATACGCAGTATTTT. It codes for CASSLGALSGGTDTQYF.